This entry concerns a single T cell receptor (beta chain). Extraction of roughly 1.8 micrograms of genomic DNA from cryopreserved PBMCs supplied material for TCR beta libraries. Only in-frame clones appear in the TCRdb table, and some are missing; sequencing was by immunoSEQ multiplex PCR. Of 60,000 to 65,000 clones listed, 57% were seen once; the top ten hold 14% to 15%. This record comes from a study of cytotoxic CD8 clonotypes in ibrutinib-treated CLL. The sequences come from PBMCs, collected after 12 months of ibrutinib treatment. This receptor was identified in a human donor with chronic lymphocytic leukemia.

The CDR3, as DNA: TGTGCCAGCAGCGGACAGGGGGGATACGAGCAGTACGTC. It is translated as CASSGQGGYEQYV. The V and J genes are TRBV2 and TRBJ2-7; 10 nucleotides line up with TRBD1. CDR1 and CDR2 from the germline V gene are SNHLY and FYNNEI. The trim removed 6 bases at V and 4 bases at J, leaving 3 bases unmatched. This CDR3 contains 13 residues.